Listed below are T cell receptor beta chains from one sample, sequenced in a study of Ad26.COV2.S vaccination and SARS-CoV-2 variants. The data were produced by immunoSEQ multiplex PCR, yet TCRdb's version contains in-frame clones alone and is incomplete. This table holds about 350,000 clones, around 90% found once. The input for sequencing was peripheral blood, taken in a trial of Ad26.COV2.S vaccine versus placebo. Receptors were obtained from a person aged 18-60 years who received the Ad26.COV2.S COVID-19 vaccine or a placebo. Each CDR3 is given with its conserved first and last residue. D genes are given only for firm matches. Size is stated for part of the rows, as once, few or many counts, or as a class when the clone is expanded.

CDR3nt | CDR3aa | v_gene | abundance | d_gene | j_gene
TGTGCCAGCAGGGCAGGGGAGAATGAAAAACTGTTTTTT | CASRAGENEKLFF | TRBV2 | NA | NA | TRBJ1-4
TGTGCCAGCAGCAATGGTCAAATTAACACCGGGGAGCTGTTTTTT | CASSNGQINTGELFF | TRBV2 | NA | NA | TRBJ2-2
TGCGCCAGCAGCCAAGATTATGGGCCCTCGGATTGGAATGAGCAGTTCTTC | CASSQDYGPSDWNEQFF | TRBV4-3 | NA | NA | TRBJ2-1
TGCGCCAGCAGCCAAGAGCCCGGGACTTCTCCTGGCTACACCTTC | CASSQEPGTSPGYTF | TRBV4-1 | NA | NA | TRBJ1-2
TGTGCCAGCAGCTCGGTAGGGACTAGCCACTACGAGCAGTACTTC | CASSSVGTSHYEQYF | TRBV5-4 | NA | TRBD2 | TRBJ2-7
TGTGCCAGGCCCCGGGACAGGGAAGGCAATGAGCAGTTCTTC | CARPRDREGNEQFF | TRBV7-2 | once | TRBD1 | TRBJ2-1
TGTGCCAGTTTTGGAATGGACAGACCCACCGGGGAGCTGTTTTTT | CASFGMDRPTGELFF | TRBV7-9 | NA | NA | TRBJ2-2
TGTGCCAGCAGGATAGCGGGAGACACCGGGGAGCTGTTTTTT | CASRIAGDTGELFF | TRBV14 | NA | TRBD2 | TRBJ2-2
TGTGCCAGCAGAAGTGGGAACACTGAAGCTTTCTTT | CASRSGNTEAFF | TRBV25-1 | NA | NA | TRBJ1-1
TGTGCCAGCAGCCTCCCAGGGAAGAGTCCCTACAATGAGCAGTTCTTC | CASSLPGKSPYNEQFF | TRBV7-9 | NA | NA | TRBJ2-1
TGTGCCAGCATGGGGACGGCCTACGAGCAGTACTTC | CASMGTAYEQYF | TRBV6-5 | few | NA | TRBJ2-7
TGTGCCAGCAGTTTTAGCGACAGCTACGAGCAGTACTTC | CASSFSDSYEQYF | TRBV6-2/TRBV6-3 | NA | NA | TRBJ2-7
TGTGCCAGCAGCCTAGTGGGGGGCACTGGGGAGACCCAGTACTTC | CASSLVGGTGETQYF | TRBV5-6 | NA | NA | TRBJ2-5
TGTGCCTGGAGTTATAAGGGGGATCAGCCCCAGCATTTT | CAWSYKGDQPQHF | TRBV30 | NA | NA | TRBJ1-5
TGTGCCAGCAGTCAATCCGGGACCCAAGAGACCCAGTACTTC | CASSQSGTQETQYF | TRBV6-5 | NA | NA | TRBJ2-5
TGTGCCACCCAACCCGTGGGGACAGATACGCAGTATTTT | CATQPVGTDTQYF | TRBV2 | once | NA | TRBJ2-3
TGTGCCAGCAGCGGGGACAGGGTAGGTGCCACTGAAGCTTTCTTT | CASSGDRVGATEAFF | TRBV7-3 | NA | TRBD1 | TRBJ1-1
TGTGCCAGTAGTTCTCCAGGGCGAAATCAGCCCCAGCATTTT | CASSSPGRNQPQHF | TRBV19 | NA | NA | TRBJ1-5
TGTGCCAGCTCACCTCAAACCGGGGGAGACTCTGGAAACACCATATATTTT | CASSPQTGGDSGNTIYF | TRBV18 | NA | NA | TRBJ1-3
TGTGCCAGCAGCTTGGGGGGGCAAGACTACAATGAGCAGTTCTTC | CASSLGGQDYNEQFF | TRBV5-4 | NA | NA | TRBJ2-1
TGCGCCAGCAGTAGCGGGACTAGCTACTTCTACGAGCAGTACTTC | CASSSGTSYFYEQYF | TRBV5-1 | once | TRBD2 | TRBJ2-7
TGTGCCAGCAGCTTATCACCGGGAAACTATGGCTACACCTTC | CASSLSPGNYGYTF | TRBV11-2 | NA | NA | TRBJ1-2
TGTGCCAGCAGCCCACGCGGGGGCTCCACAGATACGCAGTATTTT | CASSPRGGSTDTQYF | TRBV7-3 | NA | NA | TRBJ2-3
TGCGCCAGCAGCCAAGAACGAGGGTGGGTACCCCAGCATTTT | CASSQERGWVPQHF | TRBV4-3 | NA | NA | TRBJ1-5
TGTGCCAGCAGCTCCTATGTGGACTACCGGGCGAGTGAAGCTTTCTTT | CASSSYVDYRASEAFF | TRBV9 | NA | NA | TRBJ1-1
TGTGCCAGCAGTGTGGGCGCAACTAATGAAAAACTGTTTTTT | CASSVGATNEKLFF | TRBV7-9 | NA | NA | TRBJ1-4
TGCGCCAGCAGCTTGGATGCTGGGGGGATCACCTACGAGCAGTACTTC | CASSLDAGGITYEQYF | TRBV5-1 | NA | NA | TRBJ2-7
TGTGCCAGCTCACCCGGTCTCCCGCCAGCCTACAATGAGCAGTTCTTC | CASSPGLPPAYNEQFF | TRBV18 | few | NA | TRBJ2-1
TGTGCCAGCAGCAAATCAAGGGACAGCTATGGCTACACCTTC | CASSKSRDSYGYTF | TRBV11-1 | NA | TRBD1 | TRBJ1-2
TGTGCCAGCAGCCCCCGGCTACAACCCCTCTACGAGCAGTACTTC | CASSPRLQPLYEQYF | TRBV9 | once | NA | TRBJ2-7
TGTGCCAGCAGCCAGGGGACGGATGAAAAACTGTTTTTT | CASSQGTDEKLFF | TRBV4-2 | NA | NA | TRBJ1-4
TGTGCCAGCAGCCAAGCGGGGAACACTGAAGCTTTCTTT | CASSQAGNTEAFF | TRBV4-2 | NA | NA | TRBJ1-1
TGTGCCAGCAGCGTAGAATCGGGACAGGGGGACACTGAAGCTTTCTTT | CASSVESGQGDTEAFF | TRBV9 | NA | TRBD1 | TRBJ1-1
TGTGCCAGTAGCACCGGGACAGGGAACACCGGGGAGCTGTTTTTT | CASSTGTGNTGELFF | TRBV19 | NA | TRBD1 | TRBJ2-2
TGTGCCAGCAGGGATGTACTGCAGAACTATGGCTACACCTTC | CASRDVLQNYGYTF | TRBV6-5 | NA | NA | TRBJ1-2
TGTGCCAGCAGCTTAGCGCGGCGTCTGGGAGTTGGCAATGAGCAGTTCTTC | CASSLARRLGVGNEQFF | TRBV7-9 | NA | NA | TRBJ2-1
TGTGCCAGCAGGGGAACAGGGGAACACACTGAAGCTTTCTTT | CASRGTGEHTEAFF | TRBV25-1 | once | TRBD1 | TRBJ1-1
TGCAGCGTTGAAACGGGGGTAGCGGGGAAGACTAAAGAGACCCAGTACTTC | CSVETGVAGKTKETQYF | TRBV29-1 | NA | TRBD2 | TRBJ2-5
TGTGCCTGGAGTGTCGGGCGGGCGGGCGTAGGCACAGATACGCAGTATTTT | CAWSVGRAGVGTDTQYF | TRBV30 | NA | NA | TRBJ2-3
TGTGCCAGCAGCCTGGGGCAGGCAATGAACACTGAAGCTTTCTTT | CASSLGQAMNTEAFF | TRBV7-3 | NA | NA | TRBJ1-1
TGTGCCAGCAGCCAAGGAGGGCCGAACACTGAAGCTTTCTTT | CASSQGGPNTEAFF | TRBV4-2 | NA | NA | TRBJ1-1
TGTGCCAGCACCAAAGAGGGGAGAATTGAAGCTTTCTTT | CASTKEGRIEAFF | TRBV6-5 | few | NA | TRBJ1-1
TGCAGTGCTAGTACTAGCGGGAGGCCACTTTTAAGATCTGGGGCCAACGTCCTGACTTTC | CSASTSGRPLLRSGANVLTF | TRBV20-1 | NA | TRBD2 | TRBJ2-6
TGTGCCAGCTCAATCTACTGGGGGGAGACCCAGTACTTC | CASSIYWGETQYF | TRBV19 | once | NA | TRBJ2-5
TGTGCCAGCAGCCAAGGGGGGACAGGGATAAAAAACATTCAGTACTTC | CASSQGGTGIKNIQYF | TRBV3-1/TRBV3-2 | NA | TRBD1 | TRBJ2-4
TGTGCCAGCAGCCGGACTAGCGGGAGTACCTCGGCCTACAATGAGCAGTTCTTC | CASSRTSGSTSAYNEQFF | TRBV11-3 | NA | TRBD2 | TRBJ2-1
TGTGCCAGCAGCGCCCCCGGGACATTTTCGGCAGCTGTTAACTACGAGCAGTACTTC | CASSAPGTFSAAVNYEQYF | TRBV5-6 | few | NA | TRBJ2-7
TGTGCCAGCAGCCAAGAGTCTGGAGCGCGTTCCTACAATGAGCAGTTCTTC | CASSQESGARSYNEQFF | TRBV3-1/TRBV3-2 | NA | NA | TRBJ2-1
TGTGCCAGCTCACCACCGGACAGGGGGCACTACGAGCAGTACTTC | CASSPPDRGHYEQYF | TRBV18 | NA | TRBD1 | TRBJ2-7
TGTGCCAGCAGCTTATACAATAGTGAGCAGTTCTTC | CASSLYNSEQFF | TRBV7-3 | NA | NA | TRBJ2-1
TGTGCCAGCAGTTTATCGGGACAGGGGGCCTCTGACATTCAGTACTTC | CASSLSGQGASDIQYF | TRBV28 | once | TRBD1 | TRBJ2-4
TGTGCCAGCACCCCGGGACTAGAGACAGATACGCAGTATTTT | CASTPGLETDTQYF | TRBV6-5 | NA | TRBD2 | TRBJ2-3
TGTGCCATCCGTTCCGGGAGCGGCAATGAGCAGTTCTTC | CAIRSGSGNEQFF | TRBV10-3 | NA | NA | TRBJ2-1
TGTGCCACCAGCAGAGATGCCGGGGAATCGTCTTTCTTT | CATSRDAGESSFF | TRBV15 | few | NA | TRBJ1-1
TGTGCCAGCAGCATCCTACGGTACGAGCAGTACTTC | CASSILRYEQYF | TRBV21-1 | NA | NA | TRBJ2-7